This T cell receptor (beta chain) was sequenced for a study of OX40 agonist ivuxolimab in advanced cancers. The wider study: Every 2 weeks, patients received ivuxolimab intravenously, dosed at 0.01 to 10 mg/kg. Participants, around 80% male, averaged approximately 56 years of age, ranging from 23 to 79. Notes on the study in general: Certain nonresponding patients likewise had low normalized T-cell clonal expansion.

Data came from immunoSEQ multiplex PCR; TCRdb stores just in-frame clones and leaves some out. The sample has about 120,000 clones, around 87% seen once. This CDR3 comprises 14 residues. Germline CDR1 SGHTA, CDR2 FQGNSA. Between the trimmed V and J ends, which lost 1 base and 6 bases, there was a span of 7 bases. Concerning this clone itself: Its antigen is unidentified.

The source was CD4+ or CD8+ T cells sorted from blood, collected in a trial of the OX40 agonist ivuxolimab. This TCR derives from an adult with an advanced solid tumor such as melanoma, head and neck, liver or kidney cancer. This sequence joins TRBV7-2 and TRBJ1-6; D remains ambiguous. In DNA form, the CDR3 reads TGTGCCAGCAGCTTAGGATTTGGTAATTCACCCCTCCACTTT. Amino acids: CASSLGFGNSPLHF.